A single sample gave rise to the 16 T cell receptor beta chains below, sequenced in a study of shared clonotypes between healthy human individuals. Sequencing used immunoSEQ multiplex PCR; TCRdb keeps in-frame clones, though not all of them. The data contain fewer than 2.5 million clones, 93% of them singletons. Specimen: naive CD4+ T cells from PBMCs. Subset denoted: CD45RA+ positively selected. The receptor source for this set is a man aged 18 to 35 in good health. Some clones in this sample may be carry-over from other donors' samples.

The rearrangement links TRBV5-1 to TRBJ2-1; 10 nucleotides match TRBD2. Looked up from germline, CDR1 is SGHRS and CDR2 is YFSETQ. The CDR3 length is 16 residues. Germline trimming cut 4 bases from V and 0 bases from J; bases unmatched to any gene: 4. CDR3 region: CASSKAGGFSYNEQFF. The DNA for the CDR3 is TGCGCCAGCAGCAAAGCGGGAGGGTTCTCCTACAATGAGCAGTTCTTC.

Notes on this clone: Additional DNA sequences in this sample encode the identical CDR3. This sequence joins TRBV7-2 and TRBJ2-5, with D unclear. Germline V gene lookup returns CDR1 SGHTA and CDR2 FQGNSA. The CDR3 sequence is 12 residues long. Between the trimmed V and J ends, which lost 2 bases and 4 bases, there was a span of 5 bases. In DNA, the CDR3 is TGTGCCAGCAGCTTAAGTCGAGAGACCCAGTACTTC. This codes for CASSLSRETQYF.

The chain uses TRBV2 and TRBJ2-7; 7 positions agree with TRBD2. Losses at the gene ends were 3 bases for V and 5 bases for J; bases not matched to a gene: 10. CDR3 length: 15 residues. CDR1 and CDR2 (germline): SNHLY, FYNNEI. The CDR3 DNA reads TGTGCCAGCAGTGATGAGGCGGGAGTCATCAACGAGCAGTACTTC. This translates into CASSDEAGVINEQYF.

The chain joins TRBV7-8 to TRBJ2-5; D perhaps matches TRBD2 (5 bases). CDR3 length equals 15 residues. With 1 base removed from V and 11 bases from J, the gap between germline ends came to 20 bases. Germline loops: CDR1 SGHVS, CDR2 FQNEAQ. CDR3 DNA sequence: TGTGCCAGCAGCTTAGATCTTGCGCCTGGAGGTAGGCAGTACTTC. Residues: CASSLDLAPGGRQYF.

A word on this clone: The identical CDR3 is also encoded by other nucleotide sequences in the sample. The V and J genes are TRBV28 and TRBJ2-7, with D possibly being TRBD1 or TRBD2 (7 bases each). The CDR3 extends over 14 amino acids. V gave up 2 bases and J gave up 4 bases, with 12 bases separating them. The germline gives CDR1 MDHEN, CDR2 SYDVKM. The CDR3 DNA reads as TGTGCCAGCAGTTTAATCCAGGGGGGGTACGAGCAGTACTTC. Translation gives CASSLIQGGYEQYF.

This clone was detected once. CDR3 nucleotides: TGTGCCAGCAGTACACCCCAATCGGGACTAGCGGGAAAAAACATTCAGTACTTC. Amino acid sequence: CASSTPQSGLAGKNIQYF. The chain couples TRBV28 to TRBJ2-4; 13 bases agree with TRBD2. The CDR3 sequence is 18 residues long. The J segment lost 4 bases and the V segment lost 5 bases, leaving 11 bases of the junction unmatched. CDR1 and CDR2 (germline): MDHEN, SYDVKM.

The chain recombines TRBV5-1 with TRBJ2-5; unclear D gene. Germline V gene data show CDR1 as SGHRS and CDR2 as YFSETQ. The CDR3 loop spans 16 amino acids. Trimming left V 0 bases short and J 1 base short, with 13 bases between. CDR3 in DNA: TGCGCCAGCAGCTTGGAGGCCTCGAAGGTCCAAGAGACCCAGTACTTC. Translation gives CASSLEASKVQETQYF.

The gene calls are TRBV18 and TRBJ2-7; TRBD2 aligns across 11 bases. This CDR3 comprises 17 residues. From germline, CDR1 is KGHSH and CDR2 LQKENI. The trim removed 8 bases at V and 2 bases at J, leaving 14 bases unmatched. The CDR3 region is CASVTGSGRASAYEQYF. Written as DNA, the CDR3 is TGTGCCAGCGTCACGGGTAGCGGGAGGGCCTCGGCCTACGAGCAGTACTTC. The whole variable domain, remainder taken from reference TRBV18 and TRBJ2-7, is NAGVMQNPRHLVRRRGQEARLRCSPMKGHSHVYWYRQLPEEGLKFMVYLQKENIIDESGMPKERFSAEFPKEGPSILRIQQVVRGDSAAYFCASVTGSGRASAYEQYFGPGTRLTVT.

CDR3 in DNA: TGTGCCAGCAAGCTCGGGGGGCTGCGTTGGCAGGACTACAATGAGCAGTTCTTC. As protein: CASKLGGLRWQDYNEQFF. The chain is built from TRBV7-8 and TRBJ2-1, with TRBD2 as a possible D gene (7 bases). Trimming took 7 bases from V and 3 from J, leaving 25 bases between them. CDR1 is SGHVS, CDR2 FQNEAQ, per germline. This CDR3 has 18 amino acids. Supplemented by reference TRBV7-8 and TRBJ2-1, the full variable domain reads GAGVSQSPRYKVAKRGQDVALRCDPISGHVSLFWYQQALGQGPEFLTYFQNEAQLDKSGLPSDRFFAERPEGSVSTLKIQRTQQEDSAVYLCASKLGGLRWQDYNEQFFGPGTRLTVL.

This clone was counted between two and nine times. Distinct nucleotide sequences in the sample also encode this CDR3. V usage is TRBV18 and J usage is TRBJ1-1; possible D gene TRBD1, 6 bases. Trimming pared 5 bases from V and 1 base from J, leaving 8 bases between. The V gene's germline CDR1 is KGHSH and CDR2 LQKENI. The CDR3 is made up of 13 amino acids. CDR3 region: CASSSGANTEAFF. The CDR3 region has the DNA TGTGCCAGCTCATCGGGGGCGAACACTGAAGCTTTCTTT.

This clone was detected once. In the same sample, other DNA sequences code for this CDR3. J is TRBJ2-5 and V is TRBV5-4; weak D call: TRBD2 (6 bases). This CDR3 has 14 residues. The germline V gene has CDR1 SGHNT and CDR2 YYREEE (reference sequence). V dropped 3 bases and J dropped 5 bases, with 14 bases sitting between them. CDR3 sequence: CASSSRTGRETQYF. In DNA, the CDR3 is TGTGCCAGCAGCTCCCGCACGGGGAGGGAGACCCAGTACTTC.

CDR3 sequence (DNA): TGTGCCAGCAGTTCCCGGGACAACTATGGCTACACCTTC. Encoded protein: CASSSRDNYGYTF. This chain joins TRBV6-6 and TRBJ1-2, with D possibly TRBD1 on 5 matching bases. Germline V gene sequence: CDR1 MNHNY, CDR2 SVGAGI (reference sequence). The CDR3 consists of 13 residues. V was cut by 4 bases and J by 2 bases, with 8 bases left in between.

CDR3 residues: CASSQAAGSKTQYF. The CDR3 coding sequence is TGCGCCAGCAGTCAGGCGGCAGGGTCGAAGACCCAGTACTTC. The chain combines TRBV23-1 with TRBJ2-5; TRBD1 is a possible D gene (5 bases). TRBV23-1 is labeled an ORF, and its function is uncertain. Trimming took off 3 bases at V and 6 bases at J, with 14 bases between the two ends. The CDR3 runs to 14 residues.

The gene calls are TRBV4-1 and TRBJ2-1; TRBD2 agrees at 14 bases. The CDR3 spans 18 residues. J gave up 4 bases and V 1 base, and 6 bases lay outside the gene matches. Looked up from germline, CDR1 is MGHRA and CDR2 is YSYEKL. The CDR3 DNA reads TGCGCCAGCAGCCAAGTGGGACTAGCGGGAGTTGCGTACAATGAGCAGTTCTTC. Translating it yields CASSQVGLAGVAYNEQFF.

The chain is built from TRBV6-6 and TRBJ1-1; unclear D gene. This CDR3 is 15 amino acids long. V gave up 2 bases and J gave up 3 bases, with 13 bases separating them. Germline CDR1 MNHNY, CDR2 SVGAGI (reference sequence). DNA of the CDR3: TGTGCCAGCAGTTACAGGCTGCAAGGCGACACTGAAGCTTTCTTT. It codes for CASSYRLQGDTEAFF.

Turning to this clone: This sample includes further DNA sequences coding for the same CDR3. The J gene is TRBJ1-2, the V gene TRBV5-1; D gene unclear. Germline values: CDR1 SGHRS, CDR2 YFSETQ. This CDR3 region has 13 residues. Trimming took off 0 bases at V and 7 bases at J, with 10 bases between the two ends. The CDR3 sequence is CASSLVPTGGYTF. Here the CDR3 DNA reads TGCGCCAGCAGCTTGGTCCCGACCGGTGGCTACACCTTC.